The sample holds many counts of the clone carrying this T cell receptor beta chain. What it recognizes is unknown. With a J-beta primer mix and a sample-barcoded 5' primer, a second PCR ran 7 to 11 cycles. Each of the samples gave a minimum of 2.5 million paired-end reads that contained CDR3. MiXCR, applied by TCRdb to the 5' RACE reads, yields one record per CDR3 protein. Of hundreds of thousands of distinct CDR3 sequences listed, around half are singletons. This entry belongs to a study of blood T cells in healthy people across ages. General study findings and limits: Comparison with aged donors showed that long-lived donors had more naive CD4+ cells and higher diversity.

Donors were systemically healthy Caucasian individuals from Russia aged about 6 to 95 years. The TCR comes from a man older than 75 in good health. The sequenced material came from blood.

CDR3 DNA sequence: TGTGCCAGCACTTCCATCCACGGGGAGCATCCCTACGAGCAGTACTTC. Translation: CASTSIHGEHPYEQYF. The chain has TRBV6-5 and TRBJ2-7, with D possibly matching TRBD2 (5 bases). Germline V gene sequence: CDR1 MNHEY, CDR2 SVGAGI. The CDR3 consists of 16 residues. Between the trimmed V and J ends, which lost 7 bases and 2 bases, there was a span of 21 bases.